This T cell receptor (beta chain) is drawn from a study of blood T cell repertoires in COVID-19. Study-wide context: There were acute and convalescent COVID-19 samples, and they came from the United States, Italy and Spain. The analysed material was cDNA or gDNA that came from T cells, B-cell-depleted T cells, or PBMCs.

Sequencing used immunoSEQ multiplex PCR; TCRdb keeps in-frame clones, though not all of them. Of a few hundred thousand clones listed, roughly 88% are singletons. CDR3 length: 14 amino acids. The V and J ends lost 0 bases and 7 bases respectively, with 8 bases between them. Germline assignment: CDR1 SGHDT and CDR2 YYEEEE. The clonotype originates from a woman in her thirties who had recovered from COVID-19. The chain has TRBV5-6 and TRBJ1-6; D is possibly TRBD1 (6 bases). Input material: peripheral blood. DNA of the CDR3: TGTGCCAGCAGCTTGGGACAGGCCAATTCACCCCTCCACTTT. Translating gives CASSLGQANSPLHF.